A single sample gave rise to the 27 T cell receptor beta chains below, sequenced in a study of T cell repertoires in cytomegalovirus infection. MiXCR was run by TCRdb on the reads, yielding one entry per CDR3 protein. The sample lists approximately 260,000 distinct CDR3 sequences, over 15% occurring once. The sequenced sample was CD8+ T cells from PBMCs. These receptors came from a human donor in good health (CMV status not recorded). Some clones in this sample may be carry-over from other donors' samples.

A few counts support this clonotype. This sequence joins TRBV5-1 and TRBJ2-1, with 15 bases aligning to TRBD2. Germline loops: CDR1 SGHRS, CDR2 YFSETQ. Trimming removed 6 bases from V and 5 bases from J; junction bases left unmatched: 6. CDR3 length: 16 amino acids. The CDR3 loop reads CASTGLAGGPDNEQFF. Written as DNA, the CDR3 is TGCGCCAGCACCGGACTAGCGGGGGGGCCGGACAATGAGCAGTTCTTC.

The chain uses TRBV20-1 and TRBJ2-3, with 9 positions matching TRBD1. J gave up 3 bases and V 5 bases, and 6 bases lay outside the gene matches. Germline-derived CDR1 and CDR2 are DFQATT and SNEGSKA (reference sequence). The CDR3 contains 14 residues. CDR3 protein: CSAPGDRATDTQYF. The DNA for the CDR3 is TGCAGTGCTCCGGGGGACAGGGCTACAGATACGCAGTATTTT.

The CDR3 coding sequence is TGTGCCAGCAGTTTATCAGGGCGGGGGGGCCTGTATGAGCAGTTCTTC. This codes for CASSLSGRGGLYEQFF. The chain employs TRBV27 and TRBJ2-1; 9 nucleotides agree with TRBD2. The J segment lost 8 bases and the V segment lost 0 bases, leaving 8 bases of the junction unmatched. This CDR3 is built from 16 residues. Germline V lookup: CDR1 MNHEY, CDR2 SMNVEV (reference sequence).

This clonotype was found many times. V and J are TRBV6-5 and TRBJ2-5; either TRBD1 or TRBD2 may fit D (5 bases each). Trimming pared 2 bases from V and 5 bases from J, leaving 21 bases between. CDR3 length: 17 amino acids. CDR1 and CDR2 (germline): MNHEY, SVGAGI. The CDR3: CASSYGFGTGLLETQYF. The CDR3 DNA reads TGTGCCAGCAGTTACGGTTTCGGGACCGGACTTTTGGAGACCCAGTACTTC.

This clonotype has just a few counts. The genes are TRBV12-3 or TRBV12-4 and TRBJ1-5; 9 nucleotides agree with TRBD1. CDR3 length equals 16 residues. J lost 5 bases, V lost 6 bases, and 11 bases had no gene match. As DNA, the CDR3 is TGTGCCAGCAGCCCCCCGGGACAGGGAACGGATCAGCCCCAGCATTTT. This codes for CASSPPGQGTDQPQHF.

The rearrangement links TRBV19 to TRBJ2-1; TRBD2 matches at 8 bases. The germline CDR1 and CDR2 sequences are LNHDA and SQIVND (reference sequence). CDR3 length equals 14 residues. After removal of 5 bases from V and 7 bases from J, the junction contained 7 bases not matched to a gene. The CDR3 coding sequence is TGTGCCAGTAGTTATAGCGGGGATATGAATGAGCAGTTCTTC. This codes for CASSYSGDMNEQFF.

CDR3 coding DNA: TGTGCCAGCAGCACCGAACACCTAAACAGGGACCTCACAGATACGCAGTATTTT. Residues: CASSTEHLNRDLTDTQYF. V is TRBV6-2 or TRBV6-3 and J is TRBJ2-3; TRBD1 might be the D (6 bases). V lost 6 bases to trimming and J lost 2 bases, with 24 bases between them. This CDR3 has 18 amino acids. Germline values: CDR1 MNHEY, CDR2 SVGEGT.

This chain joins TRBV7-8 and TRBJ1-2; D is undetermined. The CDR3 extends over 13 amino acids. V was clipped by 6 bases and J by 0 bases, with 8 bases between them. Germline CDR1 reads SGHVS; CDR2 reads FQNEAQ. The CDR3 sequence is CASRETSNYGYTF. CDR3 bases: TGTGCCAGCAGGGAGACGTCTAACTATGGCTACACCTTC.

This chain links TRBV12-3 or TRBV12-4 with TRBJ2-1; no firm D call. The CDR3 is 12 amino acids. The V and J ends lost 1 base and 10 bases respectively, with 8 bases between them. CDR3 in DNA: TGTGCCAGCAGTTTAGGAAATCTGGAGCAGTTCTTC. Translated, it gives CASSLGNLEQFF.

V is TRBV5-1 and J is TRBJ2-1; 7 bases fit TRBD1. V shed 7 bases, J shed 8 bases, and the junction held 9 bases outside the gene matches. Looked up from germline, CDR1 is SGHRS and CDR2 is YFSETQ. The CDR3 spans 13 residues. CDR3 amino acids: CASYRGFGDEQFF. Here the CDR3 DNA reads TGCGCCAGCTACAGGGGTTTCGGCGATGAGCAGTTCTTC.

This clonotype was detected only a few times. The chain employs TRBV28 and TRBJ2-3; TRBD1 is a possible D gene (6 bases). The V and J ends lost 3 bases and 1 base respectively, with 11 bases between them. Germline CDR1 reads MDHEN; CDR2 reads SYDVKM. This CDR3 is 15 amino acids long. The CDR3 here is CASSFLGAGTDTQYF. The CDR3 DNA reads TGTGCCAGCAGTTTCTTGGGGGCCGGCACAGATACGCAGTATTTT.

This clonotype was observed a handful of times. The genes are TRBV5-1 and TRBJ2-7; D not resolved. CDR1 is SGHRS, CDR2 YFSETQ, per germline. The CDR3 totals 15 residues. The V and J ends lost 4 bases and 6 bases respectively, with 20 bases between them. The CDR3 loop reads CASSHSDGLASEQYF. CDR3 coding DNA: TGCGCCAGCAGCCACTCCGACGGTCTGGCTTCCGAGCAGTACTTC.

This clonotype has a count of ten or more. The chain has TRBV7-9 and TRBJ1-1, with TRBD1 identical over 9 bases. The V segment lost 7 bases and the J segment 3 bases; nucleotides outside the gene matches: 9. The CDR3 has 15 amino acids. Per the germline V gene, CDR1 is SEHNR and CDR2 is FQNEAQ (reference sequence). CDR3 coding DNA: TGTGCCAGCACCGATACCGGGACAGGGCACACTGAAGCTTTCTTT. Protein: CASTDTGTGHTEAFF.

This clonotype showed up many times. The chain links TRBV7-9 to TRBJ1-1; 10 positions match TRBD1. Looked up from germline, CDR1 is SEHNR and CDR2 is FQNEAQ (reference sequence). CDR3 length: 17 residues. The J segment lost 1 base and the V segment lost 4 bases, leaving 9 bases of the junction unmatched. Written as DNA, the CDR3 is TGTGCCAGCAGCTGGAGAGGACAGGGGGTAAGGAACACTGAAGCTTTCTTT. This translates into CASSWRGQGVRNTEAFF.

Only a few counts were recorded for this clonotype. The rearrangement uses TRBV7-9 and TRBJ1-2; 12 bases fit TRBD1. The germline V gene has CDR1 SEHNR and CDR2 FQNEAQ (reference sequence). This CDR3 has 15 residues. The junction had 3 bases not matched to a gene; V was cut back by 3 bases and J by 4 bases. CDR3 coding DNA: TGTGCCAGCAGCTTCGGGACAGGGGGCCGCTATGGCTACACCTTC. This translates into CASSFGTGGRYGYTF. Looking up the rest from reference TRBV7-9 and TRBJ1-2 gives the full variable domain: DTGVSQNPRHKITKRGQNVTFRCDPISEHNRLYWYRQTLGQGPEFLTYFQNEAQLEKSRLLSDRFSAERPKGSFSTLEIQRTEQGDSAMYLCASSFGTGGRYGYTFGSGTRLTVV.

This clonotype has just a few counts. The CDR3 reads CASSLEAGGQPQHF. CDR3 in DNA: TGTGCCAGCAGCTTAGAGGCAGGGGGCCAGCCCCAGCATTTT. V usage is TRBV7-6 and J usage is TRBJ1-5; 8 bases agree with TRBD1. The germline CDR1 and CDR2 sequences are SGHVS and FNYEAQ. V gave up 1 base and J gave up 7 bases; unmatched junction bases: 3. This CDR3 is 14 amino acids long.

This clonotype was seen only a few times. The chain carries TRBV4-3 and TRBJ1-1; D call uncertain. In germline, CDR1 is LGHNA, CDR2 YSLEER. Trimming took off 3 bases at V and 3 bases at J, with 14 bases between the two ends. There are 15 residues in the CDR3. As DNA, the CDR3 is TGCGCCAGCAGCCAGGTCGACCAAATAGACACTGAAGCTTTCTTT. It translates to CASSQVDQIDTEAFF.

Comments on this clonotype: A clone one base away is much larger, so this may be a read error. V is TRBV7-3 and J is TRBJ2-1; 7 bases are a match to TRBD1. This CDR3 region has 15 residues. Losses at the gene ends were 7 bases for V and 7 bases for J; bases not matched to a gene: 13. Germline values: CDR1 SGHTA, CDR2 FQGTGA. The CDR3 DNA sequence: TGTGCCAGCAACCTGTCAGGGGGATTGTGGAATGAGCAGTTCTTC. The encoded protein is CASNLSGGLWNEQFF. Combining the CDR3 with reference TRBV7-3 and TRBJ2-1 gives the whole variable domain GAGVSQTPSNKVTEKGKYVELRCDPISGHTALYWYRQSLGQGPEFLIYFQGTGAADDSGLPNDRFFAVRPEGSVSTLKIQRTERGDSAVYLCASNLSGGLWNEQFFGPGTRLTVL.

Ten or more counts support this clonotype. The gene calls are TRBV20-1 and TRBJ1-4; D may be TRBD1 (6 bases). The germline gives CDR1 DFQATT, CDR2 SNEGSKA (reference sequence). V lost 2 bases and J lost 7, with 11 bases in between. This CDR3 has 13 amino acids. The CDR3 sequence is CSARPDSPEKLFF. The CDR3 region has the DNA TGCAGTGCTAGACCGGACAGCCCTGAAAAACTGTTTTTT.

This clonotype was counted only a few times. V and J are TRBV14 and TRBJ2-5; TRBD2 agrees at 7 bases. The CDR3 extends over 15 amino acids. Germline values: CDR1 SGHDN, CDR2 FVKESK. The J segment lost 1 base and the V segment lost 2 bases, leaving 4 bases of the junction unmatched. The CDR3: CASSQYGGIQETQYF. DNA of the CDR3: TGTGCCAGCAGCCAATACGGGGGGATCCAAGAGACCCAGTACTTC.

This clonotype was picked up a small number of times. The chain combines TRBV5-1 with TRBJ2-5, with 10 bases that match TRBD2. Germline V gene data show CDR1 as SGHRS and CDR2 as YFSETQ. Germline trimming cut 4 bases from V and 1 base from J; bases unmatched to any gene: 7. This CDR3 has 16 residues. The CDR3, as DNA: TGCGCCAGCAGCCAGAAACTAGCGGGGCTCCAAGAGACCCAGTACTTC. Translated: CASSQKLAGLQETQYF.

This clonotype came up many times. The DNA of the CDR3 is TGTGCCAGCAGTTCTTATGGCTACACCTTC. It is translated as CASSSYGYTF. This chain joins TRBV28 and TRBJ1-2; the D is unclear. In germline, CDR1 is MDHEN, CDR2 SYDVKM. V gave up 4 bases and J gave up 5 bases, with 2 bases separating them. The CDR3 totals 10 residues.

This clonotype has at least ten counts. The rearrangement links TRBV6-2 or TRBV6-3 to TRBJ2-2; 8 bases are shared with TRBD2. Germline V gene sequence: CDR1 MNHEY, CDR2 SVGEGT. With 2 bases clipped from V and 7 bases from J, the junction kept 9 bases outside the gene matches. The CDR3 totals 16 residues. CDR3: CASSYTARGGHGELFF. CDR3 bases: TGTGCCAGCAGTTACACGGCCCGCGGGGGGCACGGGGAGCTGTTTTTT.

This rearrangement joins TRBV4-1 to TRBJ2-1; D not certain. This CDR3 contains 16 residues. Germline V gene lookup returns CDR1 MGHRA and CDR2 YSYEKL. V lost 0 bases and J 4 bases, leaving 13 bases between the germline ends. The CDR3 loop reads CASSQDFRLPYNEQFF. CDR3 DNA: TGCGCCAGCAGCCAAGACTTCAGGTTACCATACAATGAGCAGTTCTTC.

This clonotype was observed many times. This CDR3 reads CASSLGQKIMNTEAFF. The CDR3 DNA sequence: TGTGCCAGCAGCTTAGGACAGAAGATTATGAACACTGAAGCTTTCTTT. The rearrangement joins TRBV7-2 to TRBJ1-1, with D tentatively TRBD1 (5 bases). Germline V gene data show CDR1 as SGHTA and CDR2 as FQGNSA. The V end lost 1 base, the J end lost 0 bases, and 12 bases lay between the germline ends. This CDR3 is 16 amino acids long. Using reference TRBV7-2 and TRBJ1-1 for the parts outside the CDR3, the full variable domain is GAGVSQSPSNKVTEKGKDVELRCDPISGHTALYWYRQSLGQGLEFLIYFQGNSAPDKSGLPSDRFSAERTGGSVSTLTIQRTQQEDSAVYLCASSLGQKIMNTEAFFGQGTRLTVV.

The chain couples TRBV25-1 to TRBJ2-1; no firm D call. The length of the CDR3 is 14 residues. Trimming took 1 base from V and 4 from J, leaving 8 bases between them. Germline lookup yields CDR1 MGHDK and CDR2 SYGVNS. CDR3 coding DNA: TGTGCCAGCAGTGAATGGGATGAGTACAATGAGCAGTTCTTC. Encoded protein: CASSEWDEYNEQFF.

V and J are TRBV4-1 and TRBJ2-1; D not resolved. V lost 1 base, J lost 10 bases, and 11 bases lay in between. This CDR3 is built from 13 residues. Germline CDR1 MGHRA, CDR2 YSYEKL. CDR3 nucleotides: TGCGCCAGCAGCCAAGGTGGGAAATGGGAGCAGTTCTTC. This sequence encodes CASSQGGKWEQFF.